The 23 T cell receptor beta chains below were found in one sample sequenced in a study of cytomegalovirus exposure and HLA in healthy donors. The primer mix had 60 Vbeta and 13 Jbeta primers. Sequenced by immunoSEQ multiplex PCR; TCRdb stores in-frame clones only, minus some. The table gives fewer than 30,000 clones; the top ten clones make up roughly 0.7% of it. Material for sequencing was PBMCs. The receptors here all came from a man aged 25 to 40 in good health and CMV-seronegative.

About this clone: The sample holds other DNA sequences that translate to the same CDR3. This chain uses TRBV5-1 with TRBJ2-2, with a weak D call TRBD1 (6 bases). Germline assignment: CDR1 SGHRS and CDR2 YFSETQ. The length of the CDR3 is 14 residues. Trimming shortened V by 5 bases and J by 1 base, and 9 bases separated the two germline ends. Here the CDR3 DNA reads TGCGCCAGCAGTTCGACAGGGAACACCGGGGAGCTGTTTTTT. Amino acid sequence: CASSSTGNTGELFF.

The chain combines TRBV7-2 with TRBJ2-2, with D possibly matching TRBD2 (7 bases). CDR1 and CDR2 from the germline V gene are SGHTA and FQGNSA. The CDR3 has 17 amino acids. The germline V and J ends were trimmed by 3 bases and 7 bases, with 21 bases remaining between them. DNA of the CDR3: TGTGCCAGCAGCTTCCTCATCGCGGGGGCCGGGCACGGGGAGCTGTTTTTT. Its protein product is CASSFLIAGAGHGELFF.

The chain employs TRBV19 and TRBJ2-7, with 8 bases that match TRBD1. From germline, CDR1 is LNHDA and CDR2 SQIVND (reference sequence). The CDR3 is 15 residues long. Losses at the gene ends were 7 bases for V and 2 bases for J; bases not matched to a gene: 10. DNA for the CDR3: TGTGCCAGTACCGAAGGGACAGGCTTAGCCTACGAGCAGTACTTC. Its translation is CASTEGTGLAYEQYF.

The chain combines TRBV18 with TRBJ2-7, with TRBD1 identical over 7 bases. CDR1 and CDR2 (germline): KGHSH, LQKENI. The CDR3 is made up of 15 amino acids. J gave up 6 bases and V 1 base, and 9 bases lay outside the gene matches. The CDR3 region has the DNA TGTGCCAGCTCACCACAGGGGGCGGTCAGGCTCGAGCAGTACTTC. It encodes CASSPQGAVRLEQYF.

V usage is TRBV4-1 and J usage is TRBJ2-7; weak D call: TRBD2 (5 bases). V was clipped by 1 base and J by 4 bases, with 14 bases between them. CDR3 length: 15 residues. The V gene's germline CDR1 is MGHRA and CDR2 YSYEKL. The CDR3 nucleotides read TGCGCCAGCAGCCAAGGTTGGGATCGGGGATACGAGCAGTACTTC. Residues: CASSQGWDRGYEQYF.

This chain connects TRBV19 to TRBJ2-6, with a weak D call TRBD1 (7 bases). CDR1 is LNHDA and CDR2 is SQIVND in the germline V gene (reference sequence). Trimming shortened V by 8 bases and J by 4 bases, and 18 bases separated the two germline ends. The CDR3 is 16 amino acids. This chain's CDR3 is CASGLEGAGGANVLTF. CDR3 sequence (DNA): TGTGCCAGTGGTCTGGAGGGGGCAGGGGGGGCCAACGTCCTGACTTTC.

The genes are TRBV6-4 and TRBJ2-1; 8 bases are a match to TRBD1. Germline assignment: CDR1 MRHNA and CDR2 SNTAGT. CDR3 length equals 14 residues. Trimming took 3 bases from V and 6 from J; bases not matched to a gene: 4. The CDR3 here is CASSDGTGGNEQFF. In DNA form, the CDR3 reads TGTGCCAGCAGTGATGGGACAGGTGGCAATGAGCAGTTCTTC.

V is TRBV6-1 and J is TRBJ2-7; 7 positions match TRBD1. The CDR3 covers 13 residues. Losses at the gene ends were 10 bases for V and 5 bases for J; bases not matched to a gene: 11. Germline lookup yields CDR1 MNHNS and CDR2 SASEGT. The CDR3 bases are TGTGCCACCGCCGGGGAAGGGGGCAACGAGCAGTACTTC. It codes for CATAGEGGNEQYF.

This chain links TRBV18 with TRBJ1-2, with TRBD1 matching over 7 bases. Per the germline V gene, CDR1 is KGHSH and CDR2 is LQKENI. The CDR3 spans 15 residues. V was pared by 2 bases and J by 1 base, with 4 bases of the junction left unmatched. The DNA of the CDR3 is TGTGCCAGCTCACCATCCGGGACAGTTAACTATGGCTACACCTTC. This codes for CASSPSGTVNYGYTF.

The chain has TRBV29-1 and TRBJ1-2; D call uncertain. The CDR3 has 10 amino acids. V was trimmed by 4 bases and J by 8 bases, leaving 8 bases between them. Germline V gene data show CDR1 as SQVTM and CDR2 as ANQGSEA. This CDR3 reads CSVVGGGYTF. CDR3 nucleotide sequence: TGCAGCGTTGTTGGCGGCGGCTACACCTTC.

The CDR3 sequence is CASSPDKTGGTLNTGELFF. The CDR3 DNA is TGTGCCAGCAGCCCGGACAAGACAGGGGGCACCTTGAACACCGGGGAGCTGTTTTTT. This sequence joins TRBV7-8 and TRBJ2-2; 10 bases match TRBD1. This CDR3 comprises 19 residues. V was clipped by 5 bases and J by 1 base; unmatched bases: 13. Germline V CDR1 and CDR2: SGHVS, FQNEAQ.

The J gene is TRBJ2-5, the V gene TRBV11-1, with D possibly TRBD2 on 5 matching bases. Per germline, CDR1 SGHAT and CDR2 FQDESV (reference sequence). The V end lost 5 bases, the J end lost 4 bases, and 11 bases lay between the germline ends. The CDR3 length is 13 residues. CDR3: CASSPSWGETQYF. The CDR3 nucleotides are TGTGCCAGCAGCCCTAGCTGGGGAGAGACCCAGTACTTC.

The chain employs TRBV4-3 and TRBJ2-5, with a weak D call TRBD1 (7 bases). V lost 4 bases to trimming and J lost 4 bases, with 10 bases between them. The CDR3 sequence is 13 residues long. In germline, CDR1 is LGHNA, CDR2 YSLEER. CDR3 amino acids: CASSRQGGETQYF. In DNA, the CDR3 is TGCGCCAGCAGCCGGCAGGGGGGAGAGACCCAGTACTTC.

This sequence joins TRBV7-9 and TRBJ2-5; D gene ambiguous. The germline CDR1 and CDR2 sequences are SEHNR and FQNEAQ (reference sequence). The CDR3 covers 13 residues. The V end lost 2 bases, the J end lost 5 bases, and 9 bases lay between the germline ends. As DNA, the CDR3 is TGTGCCAGCAGCTTAACTACGGCGGAGACCCAGTACTTC. Amino acid sequence: CASSLTTAETQYF. The variable domain in full, with the rest retrieved from reference TRBV7-9 and TRBJ2-5, is DTGVSQNPRHKITKRGQNVTFRCDPISEHNRLYWYRQTLGQGPEFLTYFQNEAQLEKSRLLSDRFSAERPKGSFSTLEIQRTEQGDSAMYLCASSLTTAETQYFGPGTRLLVL.

V gene TRBV4-2 combines with J gene TRBJ2-7, with 7 bases fitting TRBD1. In germline, CDR1 is LGHNA, CDR2 YNFKEQ. J lost 3 bases, V lost 3 bases, and 11 bases had no gene match. The CDR3 extends over 16 amino acids. CDR3 in DNA: TGTGCCAGCAGCCAGACCTCGGGACAGTTTGGCTACGAGCAGTACTTC. Its translation: CASSQTSGQFGYEQYF.

The chain links TRBV30 to TRBJ1-4, with D possibly being TRBD1 (5 bases). Germline CDR1 GTSNPN, CDR2 SVGIG (reference sequence). The CDR3 runs 16 residues. The V end lost 8 bases, the J end lost 2 bases, and 21 bases lay between the germline ends. The CDR3 loop reads CALGAGRGGTNEKLFF. The DNA for the CDR3 is TGTGCCCTAGGGGCGGGGCGGGGGGGGACTAATGAAAAACTGTTTTTT.

V is TRBV10-3 and J is TRBJ2-2, with 13 bases fitting TRBD2. The germline V gene encodes CDR1 ENHRY and CDR2 SYGVKD. The CDR3 totals 18 residues. V dropped 0 bases and J dropped 2; count of bases not matched to a gene: 3. CDR3 nucleotides: TGTGCCATCAGTGAGTCGACTAGCGGGGGGCCTAACACCGGGGAGCTGTTTTTT. Protein: CAISESTSGGPNTGELFF.

The CDR3 nucleotides read TGCAGCGTTGGAAGAGGGGAGGATGGCTACACCTTC. The encoded protein is CSVGRGEDGYTF. The chain uses TRBV29-1 and TRBJ1-2; D might be TRBD1 (5 bases). Germline CDR1 SQVTM, CDR2 ANQGSEA. The CDR3 is 12 amino acids. Trimming took off 4 bases at V and 6 bases at J, with 12 bases between the two ends.

The chain links TRBV30 to TRBJ1-6; no firm D call. V lost 2 bases, J lost 9 bases, and 5 bases lay in between. This CDR3 is 11 amino acids long. Germline CDR1 reads GTSNPN; CDR2 reads SVGIG (reference sequence). The CDR3 sequence is CAWSSPSPLHF. CDR3 coding DNA: TGTGCCTGGAGTTCTCCTTCACCCCTCCACTTT.

The J gene is TRBJ2-3, the V gene TRBV27; TRBD2 agrees at 9 bases. The trim removed 5 bases at V and 7 bases at J, leaving 13 bases unmatched. This CDR3 contains 16 residues. Germline V lookup: CDR1 MNHEY, CDR2 SMNVEV (reference sequence). The CDR3 nucleotides read TGTGCCAGCAGTCTTTTCTGGGGACTAGCCACTAATACGCAGTATTTT. The encoded protein is CASSLFWGLATNTQYF.

The CDR3 is CASSLGRGGANVLTF. The CDR3 bases are TGTGCCAGCAGCTTAGGACGGGGTGGGGCCAACGTCCTGACTTTC. The rearrangement joins TRBV11-1 to TRBJ2-6; tentative D call: TRBD2 (5 bases). This CDR3 region has 15 residues. The germline V gene has CDR1 SGHAT and CDR2 FQDESV (reference sequence). Trimming pared 1 base from V and 3 bases from J, leaving 7 bases between.

The J gene is TRBJ1-5, the V gene TRBV6-4; 10 bases align to TRBD1. The ends lost 11 bases at V and 7 bases at J; junction bases unmatched: 11. The CDR3 is made up of 14 amino acids. Germline lookup yields CDR1 MRHNA and CDR2 SNTAGT. The CDR3 reads CAFNWDRGGQPQHF. The CDR3 DNA sequence: TGTGCCTTCAACTGGGACAGGGGAGGACAGCCCCAGCATTTT.

The chain recombines TRBV28 with TRBJ2-7, with D perhaps matching TRBD1 (6 bases). Trimming cost V 5 bases and J 1 base, with 12 bases left between them. The germline V gene encodes CDR1 MDHEN and CDR2 SYDVKM. The CDR3 runs to 14 residues. The CDR3 sequence is CASSKIRGSYEQYF. The DNA of the CDR3 is TGTGCCAGCAGTAAGATTAGGGGGTCCTACGAGCAGTACTTC. The full variable domain, rest sourced from reference TRBV28 and TRBJ2-7, is DVKVTQSSRYLVKRTGEKVFLECVQDMDHENMFWYRQDPGLGLRLIYFSYDVKMKEKGDIPEGYSVSREKKERFSLILESASTNQTSMYLCASSKIRGSYEQYFGPGTRLTVT.